Listed below are T cell receptor beta chains from one sample, sequenced in a study of cytomegalovirus exposure and HLA in healthy donors. Assay used: immunoSEQ multiplex PCR; TCRdb lists only in-frame clones, some missing. The sample includes under 200,000 clones, roughly 75% of them seen just once. Source material: PBMCs. These receptors all stem from a man aged 35-49 years in good health and CMV-seronegative. CDR3s include the opening cysteine and the closing phenylalanine or tryptophan. Where a row states a size, it is once, few, many or the class of an expanded clone; other rows omit it.

v_call	clone_size	j_call	cdr3_aa
TRBV11-3	NA	TRBJ2-7	CASSFILAAEQYF
TRBV27	NA	TRBJ2-1	CASSPLTGGLYNEQFF
TRBV19	NA	TRBJ1-2	CASSIFANYGYTF
TRBV7-2	NA	TRBJ2-3	CASSPGQGETDTQYF
TRBV27	NA	TRBJ1-5	CASSRPGYQPQHF
TRBV4-1	NA	TRBJ2-3	CASSQDRLSPDTQYF
TRBV4-3	once	TRBJ2-2	CASSDRTAGELFF
TRBV5-6	NA	TRBJ1-2	CASSRDRGGFLNYGYTF
TRBV4-3	once	TRBJ2-3	CASSQDSATQYF
TRBV18	NA	TRBJ1-1	CASSQGQGMNTEAFF
TRBV5-1	few	TRBJ1-1	CASSEWDRRMNTEAFF
TRBV7-9	NA	TRBJ1-1	CASSLRVGNTEAFF
TRBV19	NA	TRBJ2-1	CASSIWTDFSYNEQFF
TRBV18	NA	TRBJ2-1	CASSRGESSYNEQFF
TRBV18	NA	TRBJ2-3	CASSTWTSGTVDTQYF
TRBV5-4	NA	TRBJ2-1	CASSLEGSGRAGFF
TRBV6-1	NA	TRBJ1-1	CASSPGFTEAFF
TRBV5-1	once	TRBJ2-3	CASLGQGRDLYF
TRBV11-2	NA	TRBJ2-7	CASSLAGQGPYEQYF
TRBV7-8	few	TRBJ1-2	CASSSGHPGYTF
TRBV5-1	NA	TRBJ1-5	CASSPDGGAGQPQHF
TRBV21-1	NA	TRBJ2-5	CASISSGRAETQYF
TRBV7-8	NA	TRBJ2-2	CASRTSGGANTGELFF
TRBV6-1	NA	TRBJ1-2	CASSEAWRGQDGYTF
TRBV7-2	NA	TRBJ2-7	CASSFAGTPGAYEQYF
TRBV27	once	TRBJ2-1	CASSSPGQEIF
TRBV30	NA	TRBJ1-4	CAWSLSSTLGGEKLFF
TRBV4-3	NA	TRBJ1-5	CASSQALRRGDQPQHF
TRBV4-1	NA	TRBJ2-7	CASSQGVGQGGEQYF
TRBV5-1	NA	TRBJ1-1	CASSAGTGGPEAFF
TRBV29-1	NA	TRBJ1-3	CSVEIGAGNTIYF
TRBV2	NA	TRBJ1-1	CASMGGGDTEAFF
TRBV18	NA	TRBJ1-1	CASSQGENTEAFF
TRBV7-9	NA	TRBJ2-4	CASSLAWDRDNIQYF
TRBV10-3	NA	TRBJ2-1	CAISESQGVAVNEQFF
TRBV6-1	NA	TRBJ1-4	CASSEFGDATNEKLFF
TRBV4-3	few	TRBJ2-3	CASSQDRTSTDTQYF
TRBV10-3	NA	TRBJ2-3	CAISLAGTGAVDTQYF
TRBV10-3	NA	TRBJ1-2	CAISPRQVNYGYTF
TRBV4-1	few	TRBJ2-5	CASKTSGGLFCETQYF
TRBV9	NA	TRBJ2-1	CASSVDELYHREQFF
TRBV9	NA	TRBJ1-3	CASSETPGQGPGNTIYF
TRBV7-6	NA	TRBJ2-7	CASSLAQGANYEQYF
TRBV18	NA	TRBJ2-7	CASRQGSEEQYF
TRBV6-5	NA	TRBJ2-7	CASSSTAGGYEQYF
TRBV14	NA	TRBJ2-3	CASSLLGQRKLSDTQYF
TRBV29-1	NA	TRBJ2-7	CSVVGASYEQYF
TRBV10-3	once	TRBJ2-7	CAISLDSNEQYF
TRBV2	NA	TRBJ2-7	CAVQVGAASSYEQYF
TRBV9	NA	TRBJ2-2	CASSVTRGVTGELFF
TRBV7-2	NA	TRBJ1-1	CASSLRGNTEAFF
TRBV6-5	NA	TRBJ2-1	CASSDPGSYNEQFF
TRBV2	few	NA	CASSERDNSYEQYF
TRBV6-5	NA	TRBJ2-7	CASSRGSGSNEQYF
TRBV19	NA	TRBJ2-1	CASARRGGNEQFF
TRBV30	NA	TRBJ2-3	CAWSALGTGEDTQYF